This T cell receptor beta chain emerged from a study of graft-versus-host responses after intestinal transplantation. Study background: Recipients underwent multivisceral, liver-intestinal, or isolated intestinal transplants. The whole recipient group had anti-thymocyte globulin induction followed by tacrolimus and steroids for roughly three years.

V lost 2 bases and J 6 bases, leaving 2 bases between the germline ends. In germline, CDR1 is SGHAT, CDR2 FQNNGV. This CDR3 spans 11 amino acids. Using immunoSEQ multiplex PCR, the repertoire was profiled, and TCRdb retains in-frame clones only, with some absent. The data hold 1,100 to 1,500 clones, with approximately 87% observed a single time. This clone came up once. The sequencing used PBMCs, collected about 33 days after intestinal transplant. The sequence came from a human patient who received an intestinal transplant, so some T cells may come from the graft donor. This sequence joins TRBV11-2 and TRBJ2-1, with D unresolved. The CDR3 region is CASSLSNEQFF. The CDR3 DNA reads TGTGCCAGCAGCTTAAGCAATGAGCAGTTCTTC.